This entry features one T cell receptor (beta chain) sequence. The antigen remains unidentified. This specimen belongs to a study of shared clonotypes between healthy human individuals. The overall study: Three plates were used per donor for CD4 naive, three for CD4 memory, two for CD8 naive and one for CD8 memory. Broader study findings: Estimated richness values were generally larger in naive subsets than in memory subsets. It was observed that approximately 5% of naive CD4 clonotypes were shared across several donors.

The table came from immunoSEQ multiplex PCR; TCRdb's copy has only in-frame clones and leaves some out. Here the sample spans hundreds of thousands of clones, about three quarters being singletons. Everyone who donated was a Caucasian adult who lived in Nashville, Tennessee. V dropped 4 bases and J dropped 0; count of bases not matched to a gene: 5. CDR3 size: 16 residues. CDR1 and CDR2 (germline): MGHRA, YSYEKL. The genes are TRBV4-1 and TRBJ1-4, with 7 bases lining up with TRBD1. Sequencing input: memory CD4+ T cells sorted from blood. The subset denotes: CD45RA-negative fraction. This receptor was identified in a woman aged 25-40 years in good health. This CDR3 is CASSLRDRTTNEKLFF. In nucleotides, the CDR3 is TGCGCCAGCAGCCTCCGGGACAGAACAACTAATGAAAAACTGTTTTTT.